These 10 T cell receptor beta chains were sequenced from one sample in a study of regulatory T cells in long-lasting Graves disease. Time point defined: newly diagnosed GD, antithyroid drugs for less than 3 months. With RNA extracted from PBMCs as input, the TCR library was made. HTBI primers from iRepertoire and Arm-PCR of CDR3 regions yielded the TCR beta libraries. TCRdb passed the multiplex PCR reads through MiXCR, listing each CDR3 protein once. The sample consists of roughly 610,000 distinct CDR3 sequences, around 15% of them appearing once. Another study also made use of these data, one on T cells in Graves' hyperthyroidism and ophthalmopathy.

Material: peripheral blood mononuclear cells (PBMCs), obtained at new diagnosis, from a patient treated with antithyroid drugs. The receptors come from a woman in her 30s with Graves disease.

There are many counts of this clonotype. This chain links TRBV6-4 with TRBJ2-1; 7 positions agree with TRBD2. CDR1 and CDR2 (germline): MRHNA, SNTAGT. CDR3 size: 15 residues. Unmatched junction bases numbered 6, after V lost 0 bases and J lost 7 bases. CDR3 coding DNA: TGTGCCAGCAGTGACTCTACGGGAGGTGGAAATGAGCAGTTCTTC. Translation: CASSDSTGGGNEQFF.

Regarding this clonotype: One base away lies a much larger clone, so this may be a sequencing read error. Since no conserved phenylalanine or tryptophan closes the CDR3, a read error is the likely cause. This chain links TRBV27 with TRBJ2-1, with TRBD1 as a possible D gene (6 bases). CDR1 MNHEY and CDR2 SMNVEV come from the germline V gene (reference sequence). Trimming took 2 bases from V and 7 from J, leaving 12 bases between them. The CDR3 is 14 residues long. The DNA for the CDR3 is TGTGCCAGCAGTTTAACAGGGAGTCAGAATGAGCAGTTCCTC. Residues: CASSLTGSQNEQFL.

This clonotype was seen many times. The V gene is TRBV20-1, the J gene TRBJ1-1; no reliable D call. This CDR3 is 13 amino acids long. V was trimmed by 3 bases and J by 2 bases, leaving 10 bases between them. The germline V gene encodes CDR1 DFQATT and CDR2 SNEGSKA (reference sequence). The CDR3 nucleotides are TGCAGTGCTAGCGGGTCATTAAACACTGAAGCTTTCTTT. Translation gives CSASGSLNTEAFF.

In this sample, this clonotype turned up a few times. This sequence joins TRBV30 and TRBJ1-4; 8 nucleotides align to TRBD1. CDR1 GTSNPN and CDR2 SVGIG come from the germline V gene (reference sequence). The CDR3 is 13 amino acids. V was clipped by 6 bases and J by 5 bases; unmatched bases: 5. The CDR3 DNA reads TGTGCCTGCAGACAGGGGTTAAATGAAAAACTGTTTTTT. Translating gives CACRQGLNEKLFF.

This chain connects TRBV9 to TRBJ2-2; tentatively, D is TRBD1 (5 bases). V lost 6 bases and J lost 2, with 23 bases in between. CDR1 SGDLS and CDR2 YYNGEE come from the germline V gene. The CDR3 has 18 residues. This CDR3 is CASKETVLDKTNTGELFF. The CDR3, as DNA: TGTGCCAGCAAAGAGACGGTGCTGGACAAAACTAACACCGGGGAGCTGTTTTTT.

The genes are TRBV6-2 or TRBV6-3 and TRBJ1-5; D is perhaps TRBD1 (5 bases). Germline assignment: CDR1 MNHEY and CDR2 SVGEGT. Deletions cut 8 bases from V and 1 base from J, with 9 bases between. This CDR3 region has 13 residues. The CDR3 nucleotides are TGTGCCAGCCTGTGGGGGAGCAATCAGCCCCAGCATTTT. Translated, it gives CASLWGSNQPQHF.

The CDR3 DNA reads TGTGCCAGCAGTCCTGACAGACTCCAAAGCACAGATACGCAGTATTTT. This sequence encodes CASSPDRLQSTDTQYF. The chain is built from TRBV2 and TRBJ2-3; D might be TRBD1 (5 bases). The CDR3 contains 16 residues. V was shortened by 5 bases and J by 0 bases, with 15 bases between the two germline ends. Germline CDR1 reads SNHLY; CDR2 reads FYNNEI.

Remarks on this clonotype: Since the CDR3 does not end with the conserved phenylalanine or tryptophan, this likely comes from a read error. V is TRBV20-1 and J is TRBJ1-1; 7 bases match TRBD1. This CDR3 comprises 13 residues. J gave up 1 base and V 5 bases, and 4 bases lay outside the gene matches. Per the germline V gene, CDR1 is DFQATT and CDR2 is SNEGSKA (reference sequence). CDR3 DNA: TGCAGTGCTTCCCCAGGGGGGAACACTGAAGCTTTCCCT. Protein product: CSASPGGNTEAFP.

The J gene is TRBJ2-1, the V gene TRBV5-1; D unclear. The germline V gene has CDR1 SGHRS and CDR2 YFSETQ. There are 12 residues in the CDR3. Trimming left V 3 bases short and J 8 bases short, with 9 bases between. The CDR3 spells CASSSVSYEQFF. The CDR3, as DNA: TGCGCCAGCAGCTCCGTTTCGTATGAGCAGTTCTTC.

In this sample, this clonotype turned up many times. The rearrangement joins TRBV12-3 or TRBV12-4 to TRBJ1-2; TRBD1 agrees at 7 bases. V lost 5 bases, J lost 8 bases, and 14 bases stayed unmatched. This CDR3 contains 15 residues. The CDR3 sequence is CASSRAGYDRDGYTF. The CDR3 bases are TGTGCCAGCAGTAGAGCGGGATACGACAGGGACGGCTACACCTTC.